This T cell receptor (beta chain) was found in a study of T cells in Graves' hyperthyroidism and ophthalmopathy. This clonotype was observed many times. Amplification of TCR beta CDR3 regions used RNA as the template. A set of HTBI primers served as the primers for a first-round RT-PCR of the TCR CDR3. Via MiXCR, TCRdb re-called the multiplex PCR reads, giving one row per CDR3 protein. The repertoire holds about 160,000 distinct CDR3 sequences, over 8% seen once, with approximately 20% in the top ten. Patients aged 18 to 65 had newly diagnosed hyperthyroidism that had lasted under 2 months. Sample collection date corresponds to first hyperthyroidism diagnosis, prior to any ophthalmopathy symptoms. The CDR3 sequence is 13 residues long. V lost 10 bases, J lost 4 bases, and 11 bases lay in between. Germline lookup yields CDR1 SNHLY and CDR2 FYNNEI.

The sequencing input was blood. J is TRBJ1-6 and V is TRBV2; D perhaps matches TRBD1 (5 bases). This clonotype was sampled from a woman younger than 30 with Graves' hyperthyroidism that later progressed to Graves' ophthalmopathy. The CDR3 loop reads CATAGTYNSPLHF. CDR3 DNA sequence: TGTGCCACTGCCGGGACTTATAATTCACCCCTCCACTTT.